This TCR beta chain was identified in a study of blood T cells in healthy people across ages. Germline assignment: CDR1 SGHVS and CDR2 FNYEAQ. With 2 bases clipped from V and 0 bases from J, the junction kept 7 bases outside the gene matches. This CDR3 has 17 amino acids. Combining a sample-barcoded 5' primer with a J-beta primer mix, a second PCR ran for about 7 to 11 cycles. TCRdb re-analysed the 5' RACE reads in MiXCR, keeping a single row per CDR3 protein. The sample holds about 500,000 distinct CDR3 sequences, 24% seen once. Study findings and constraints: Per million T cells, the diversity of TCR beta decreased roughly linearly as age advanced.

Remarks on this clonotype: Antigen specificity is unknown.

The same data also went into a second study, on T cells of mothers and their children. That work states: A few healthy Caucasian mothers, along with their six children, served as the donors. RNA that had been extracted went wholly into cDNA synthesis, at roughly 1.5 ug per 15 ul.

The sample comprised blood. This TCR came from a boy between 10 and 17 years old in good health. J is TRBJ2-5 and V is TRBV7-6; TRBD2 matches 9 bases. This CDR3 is CASSLLGLAQNQETQYF. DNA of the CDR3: TGTGCCAGCAGCTTACTCGGACTAGCGCAGAACCAAGAGACCCAGTACTTC.